The 8 T cell receptor beta chains below were found in one sample sequenced in a study of control samples from healthy donors and cancer patients. TCRdb keeps only in-frame clones here, not all; method: immunoSEQ multiplex PCR. Among around 150,000 clones listed, roughly 90% were seen once. Sequencing used blood. The receptor set was obtained from a man aged 30 to 45 in good health.

This chain connects TRBV5-1 to TRBJ1-1, with a possible D match to TRBD1 (5 bases). The CDR3 spans 15 residues. Germline CDR1 and CDR2: SGHRS and YFSETQ. V was shortened by 3 bases and J by 4 bases, with 16 bases between the two germline ends. CDR3: CASSSGASFPTEAFF. CDR3 DNA sequence: TGCGCCAGCAGCTCTGGGGCTTCCTTTCCCACTGAAGCTTTCTTT.

J is TRBJ1-2 and V is TRBV3-1 (or the pseudogene TRBV3-2); 7 bases map to TRBD1. Trimming cost V 1 base and J 4 bases; bases outside gene matches: 6. The CDR3 is 15 amino acids. Looked up from germline, CDR1 is LGHDT and CDR2 is YNNKEL (reference sequence). CDR3 sequence reads: CASSQGTGDLYGYTF. CDR3 DNA: TGTGCCAGCAGCCAAGGGACAGGAGACCTCTATGGCTACACCTTC.

The gene calls are TRBV6-4 and TRBJ1-1; D unresolved. This CDR3 has 13 amino acids. From germline, CDR1 is MRHNA and CDR2 SNTAGT. V was cut by 3 bases and J by 1 base, with 6 bases left in between. The CDR3 DNA sequence: TGTGCCAGCAGTGAGGCGGAGAACACTGAAGCTTTCTTT. This translates into CASSEAENTEAFF.

V gene TRBV5-4 combines with J gene TRBJ2-7; D is perhaps TRBD1 (6 bases). Trimming cost V 4 bases and J 3 bases, with 14 bases left between them. This CDR3 region has 14 residues. Looked up from germline, CDR1 is SGHNT and CDR2 is YYREEE (reference sequence). CDR3 sequence reads: CASSPTTGYYEQYF. In DNA, the CDR3 is TGTGCCAGCAGCCCTACGACAGGTTACTACGAGCAGTACTTC.

The genes are TRBV30 and TRBJ1-5; TRBD1 aligns across 9 bases. Unmatched junction bases numbered 4, after V lost 2 bases and J lost 5 bases. Germline V gene data show CDR1 as GTSNPN and CDR2 as SVGIG (reference sequence). This CDR3 comprises 14 residues. The CDR3 bases are TGTGCCTGGAGTCCCGACAGGGGGTATCAGCCCCAGCATTTT. Protein sequence: CAWSPDRGYQPQHF.

The chain links TRBV19 to TRBJ2-7, with TRBD2 matching 7 bases. Germline loops: CDR1 LNHDA, CDR2 SQIVND (reference sequence). The V gene end was trimmed by 4 bases and the J gene end by 2 bases; junction bases not matched to a gene: 11. This CDR3 spans 16 amino acids. CDR3 region: CASSSRDRGSPYEQYF. CDR3 in DNA: TGTGCCAGTAGTAGCCGGGACCGCGGGAGTCCCTACGAGCAGTACTTC.

V is TRBV6-5 and J is TRBJ1-2, with D maybe TRBD1 (6 bases). In germline, CDR1 is MNHEY, CDR2 SVGAGI. The CDR3 has 15 amino acids. Trimming pared 7 bases from V and 0 bases from J, leaving 15 bases between. The CDR3 nucleotides read TGTGCCAGCACCTTCGGGGGGCGACCTAACTATGGCTACACCTTC. Amino acid sequence: CASTFGGRPNYGYTF.

The chain joins TRBV9 to TRBJ1-1; 7 bases align to TRBD1. Germline assignment: CDR1 SGDLS and CDR2 YYNGEE. V lost 5 bases to trimming and J lost 10 bases; unmatched junction nucleotides: 14. The CDR3 consists of 14 residues. The DNA of the CDR3 is TGTGCCAGCAGTGAGGATCCCGGGACAGATGGAGCTTTCTTT. It yields the protein CASSEDPGTDGAFF.